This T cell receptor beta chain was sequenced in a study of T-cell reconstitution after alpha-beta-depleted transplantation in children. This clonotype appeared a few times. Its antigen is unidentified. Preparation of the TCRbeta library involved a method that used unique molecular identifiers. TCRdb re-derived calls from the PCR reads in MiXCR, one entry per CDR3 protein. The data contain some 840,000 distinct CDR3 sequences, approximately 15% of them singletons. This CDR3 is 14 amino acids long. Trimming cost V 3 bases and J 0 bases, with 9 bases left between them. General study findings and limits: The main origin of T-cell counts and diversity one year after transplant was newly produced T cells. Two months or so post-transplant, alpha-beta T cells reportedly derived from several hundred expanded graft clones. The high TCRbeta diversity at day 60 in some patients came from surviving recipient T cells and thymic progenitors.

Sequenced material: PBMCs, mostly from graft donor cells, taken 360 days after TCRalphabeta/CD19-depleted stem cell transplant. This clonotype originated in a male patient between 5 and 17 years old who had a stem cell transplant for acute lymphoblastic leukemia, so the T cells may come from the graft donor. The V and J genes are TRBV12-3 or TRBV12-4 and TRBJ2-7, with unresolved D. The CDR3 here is CASSFALTSYEQYF. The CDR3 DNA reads TGTGCCAGCAGTTTTGCACTGACCTCCTACGAGCAGTACTTC.